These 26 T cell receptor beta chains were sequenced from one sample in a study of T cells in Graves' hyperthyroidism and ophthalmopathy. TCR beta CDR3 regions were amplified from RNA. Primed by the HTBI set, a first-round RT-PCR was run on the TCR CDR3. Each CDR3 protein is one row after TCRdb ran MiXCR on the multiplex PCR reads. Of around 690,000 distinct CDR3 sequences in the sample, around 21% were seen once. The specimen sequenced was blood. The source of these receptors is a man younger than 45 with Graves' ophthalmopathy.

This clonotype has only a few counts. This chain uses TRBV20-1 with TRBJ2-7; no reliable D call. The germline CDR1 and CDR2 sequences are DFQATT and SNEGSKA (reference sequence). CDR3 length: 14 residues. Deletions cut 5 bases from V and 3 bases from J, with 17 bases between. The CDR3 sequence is CSADAPGQFYEQYF. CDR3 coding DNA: TGCAGTGCTGATGCCCCAGGCCAGTTCTACGAGCAGTACTTC.

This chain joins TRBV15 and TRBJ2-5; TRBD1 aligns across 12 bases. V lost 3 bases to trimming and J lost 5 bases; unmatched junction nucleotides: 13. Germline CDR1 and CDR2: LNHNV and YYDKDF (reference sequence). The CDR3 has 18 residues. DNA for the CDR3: TGTGCCACCAGCAGGGGGTTTCCCGGGACAGGGGGCCCGGAGACCCAGTACTTC. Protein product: CATSRGFPGTGGPETQYF. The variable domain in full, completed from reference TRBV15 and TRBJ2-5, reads DAMVIQNPRYQVTQFGKPVTLSCSQTLNHNVMYWYQQKSSQAPKLLFHYYDKDFNNEADTPDNFQSRRPNTSFCFLDIRSPGLGDTAMYLCATSRGFPGTGGPETQYFGPGTRLLVL.

CDR3 sequence (DNA): TGCAGTGCTAGGCTTGGGGGGCTAGCGGGATCCACAGATACGCAGTATTTT. As protein: CSARLGGLAGSTDTQYF. This chain links TRBV20-1 with TRBJ2-3, with 9 bases lining up with TRBD2. The CDR3 extends over 17 amino acids. Germline V lookup: CDR1 DFQATT, CDR2 SNEGSKA (reference sequence). V was clipped by 3 bases and J by 2 bases; unmatched bases: 12.

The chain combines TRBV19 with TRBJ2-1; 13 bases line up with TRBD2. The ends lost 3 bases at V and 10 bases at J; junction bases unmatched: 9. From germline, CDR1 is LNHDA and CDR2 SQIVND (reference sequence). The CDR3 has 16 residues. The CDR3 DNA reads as TGTGCCAGTAGTATTGATGGACTAGCGGGAGTAGGAGAGCAGTTCTTC. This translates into CASSIDGLAGVGEQFF.

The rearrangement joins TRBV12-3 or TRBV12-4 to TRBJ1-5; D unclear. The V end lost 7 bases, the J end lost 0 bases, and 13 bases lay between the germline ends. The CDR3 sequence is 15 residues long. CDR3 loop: CASIRGPYSNQPQHF. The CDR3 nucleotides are TGTGCCAGCATACGAGGACCCTATAGCAATCAGCCCCAGCATTTT.

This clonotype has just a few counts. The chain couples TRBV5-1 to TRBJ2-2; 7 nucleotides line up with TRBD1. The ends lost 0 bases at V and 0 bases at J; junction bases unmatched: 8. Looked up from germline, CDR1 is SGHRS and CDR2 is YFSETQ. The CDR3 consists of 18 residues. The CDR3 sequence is CASSLGNTGTANTGELFF. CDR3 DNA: TGCGCCAGCAGCTTGGGCAATACCGGGACAGCGAACACCGGGGAGCTGTTTTTT.

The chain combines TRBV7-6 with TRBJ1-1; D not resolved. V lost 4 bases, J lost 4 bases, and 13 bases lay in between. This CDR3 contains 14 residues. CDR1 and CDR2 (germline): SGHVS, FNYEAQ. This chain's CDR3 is CASSSLEEGTEAFF. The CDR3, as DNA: TGTGCCAGCAGCTCCTTAGAGGAGGGCACTGAAGCTTTCTTT.

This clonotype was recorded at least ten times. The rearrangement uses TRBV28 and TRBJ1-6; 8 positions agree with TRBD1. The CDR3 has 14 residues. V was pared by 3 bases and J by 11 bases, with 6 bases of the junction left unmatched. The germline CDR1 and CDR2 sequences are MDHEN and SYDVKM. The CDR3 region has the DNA TGTGCCAGCAGTTTGCAGGGGGCCGCGACACCCCTCCACTTT. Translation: CASSLQGAATPLHF.

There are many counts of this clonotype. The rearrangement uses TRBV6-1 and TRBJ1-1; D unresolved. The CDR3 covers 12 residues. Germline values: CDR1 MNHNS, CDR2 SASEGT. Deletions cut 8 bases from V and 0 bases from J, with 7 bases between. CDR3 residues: CASVRMNTEAFF. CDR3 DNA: TGTGCCAGCGTCAGGATGAACACTGAAGCTTTCTTT.

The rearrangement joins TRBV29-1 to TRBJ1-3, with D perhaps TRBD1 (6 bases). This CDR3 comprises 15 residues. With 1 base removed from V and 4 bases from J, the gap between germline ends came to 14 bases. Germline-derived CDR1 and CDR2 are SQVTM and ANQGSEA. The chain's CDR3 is CSVEARGRAGNTIYF. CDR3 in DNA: TGCAGCGTTGAAGCGCGGGGGCGAGCCGGAAACACCATATATTTT.

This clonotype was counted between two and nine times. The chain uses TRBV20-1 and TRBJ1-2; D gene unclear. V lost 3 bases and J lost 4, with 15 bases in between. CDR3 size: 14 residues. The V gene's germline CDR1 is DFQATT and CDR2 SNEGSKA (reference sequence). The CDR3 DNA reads TGCAGTGCTAGGGGTCAGCGGATCGGCTATGGCTACACCTTC. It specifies CSARGQRIGYGYTF.

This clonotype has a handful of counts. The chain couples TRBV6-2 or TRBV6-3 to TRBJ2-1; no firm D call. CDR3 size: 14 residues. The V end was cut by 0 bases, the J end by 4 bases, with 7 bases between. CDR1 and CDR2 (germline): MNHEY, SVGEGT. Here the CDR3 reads CASSYSPPYNEQFF. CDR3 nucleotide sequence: TGTGCCAGCAGTTACTCGCCGCCGTACAATGAGCAGTTCTTC.

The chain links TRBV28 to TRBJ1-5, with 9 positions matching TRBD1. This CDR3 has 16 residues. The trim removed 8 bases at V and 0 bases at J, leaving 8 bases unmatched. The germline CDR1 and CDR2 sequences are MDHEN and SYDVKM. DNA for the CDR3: TGTGCCAGCCACACCGGGACAGGGTATAGCAATCAGCCCCAGCATTTT. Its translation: CASHTGTGYSNQPQHF.

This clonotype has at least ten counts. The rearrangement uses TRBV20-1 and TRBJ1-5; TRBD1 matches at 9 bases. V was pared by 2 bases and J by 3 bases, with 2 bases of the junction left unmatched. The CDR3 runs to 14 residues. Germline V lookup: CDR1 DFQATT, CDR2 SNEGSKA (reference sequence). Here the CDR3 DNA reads TGCAGTGCTAGAACAGGGGGCAACAATCAGCCCCAGCATTTT. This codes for CSARTGGNNQPQHF.

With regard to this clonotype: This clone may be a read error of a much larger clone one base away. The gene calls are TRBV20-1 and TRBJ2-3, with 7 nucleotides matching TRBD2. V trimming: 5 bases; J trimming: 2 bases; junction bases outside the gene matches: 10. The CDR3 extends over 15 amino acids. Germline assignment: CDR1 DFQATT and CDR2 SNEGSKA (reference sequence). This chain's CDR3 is CSALNGDYPTDTQYF. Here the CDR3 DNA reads TGCAGTGCTCTAAATGGGGACTACCCCACAGATACGCAGTATTTT.

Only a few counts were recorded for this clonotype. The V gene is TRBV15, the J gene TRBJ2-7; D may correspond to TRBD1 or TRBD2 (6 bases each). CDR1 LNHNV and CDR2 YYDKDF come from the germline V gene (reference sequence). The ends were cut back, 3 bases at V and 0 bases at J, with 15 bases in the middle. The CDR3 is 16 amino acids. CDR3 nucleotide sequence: TGTGCCACCAGCAGTGGGAGGACAGCCAGCTCCTACGAGCAGTACTTC. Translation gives CATSSGRTASSYEQYF.

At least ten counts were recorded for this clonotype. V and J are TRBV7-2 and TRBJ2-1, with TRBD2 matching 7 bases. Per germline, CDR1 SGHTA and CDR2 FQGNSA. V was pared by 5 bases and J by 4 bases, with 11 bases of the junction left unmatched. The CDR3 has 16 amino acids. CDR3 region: CASSLTGTTPYNEQFF. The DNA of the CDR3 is TGTGCCAGCAGCCTTACCGGGACTACCCCGTACAATGAGCAGTTCTTC.

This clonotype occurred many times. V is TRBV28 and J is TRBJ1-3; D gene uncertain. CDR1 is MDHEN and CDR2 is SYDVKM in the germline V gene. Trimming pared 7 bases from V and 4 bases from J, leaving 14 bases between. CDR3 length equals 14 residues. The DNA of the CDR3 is TGTGCCAGCATCGACCATAGCCAAGGAAACACCATATATTTT. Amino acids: CASIDHSQGNTIYF.

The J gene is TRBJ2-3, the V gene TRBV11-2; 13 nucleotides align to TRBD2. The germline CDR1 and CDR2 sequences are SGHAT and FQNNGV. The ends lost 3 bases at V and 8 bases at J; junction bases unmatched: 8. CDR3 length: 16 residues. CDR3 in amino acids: CASSLGTSGNPFTQYF. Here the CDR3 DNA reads TGTGCCAGCAGCTTGGGGACTAGCGGGAATCCGTTTACGCAGTATTTT.

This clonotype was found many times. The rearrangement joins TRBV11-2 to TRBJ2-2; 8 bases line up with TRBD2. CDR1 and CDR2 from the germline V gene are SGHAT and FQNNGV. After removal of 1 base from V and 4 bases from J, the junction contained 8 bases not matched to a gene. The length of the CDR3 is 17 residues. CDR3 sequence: CASSLVTGGPSTGELFF. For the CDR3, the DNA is TGTGCCAGCAGCTTAGTCACGGGAGGGCCATCCACCGGGGAGCTGTTTTTT.

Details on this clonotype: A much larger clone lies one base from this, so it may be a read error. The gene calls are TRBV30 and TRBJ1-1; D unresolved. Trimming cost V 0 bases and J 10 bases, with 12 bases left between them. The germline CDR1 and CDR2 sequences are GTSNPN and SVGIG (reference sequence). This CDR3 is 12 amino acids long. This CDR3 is CAWSVSVSRAFF. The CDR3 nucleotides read TGTGCCTGGAGTGTATCGGTTAGCCGAGCTTTCTTT. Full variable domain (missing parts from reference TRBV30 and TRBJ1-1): SQTIHQWPATLVQPVGSPLSLECTVEGTSNPNLYWYRQAAGRGLQLLFYSVGIGQISSEVPQNLSASRPQDRQFILSSKKLLLSDSGFYLCAWSVSVSRAFFGQGTRLTVV.

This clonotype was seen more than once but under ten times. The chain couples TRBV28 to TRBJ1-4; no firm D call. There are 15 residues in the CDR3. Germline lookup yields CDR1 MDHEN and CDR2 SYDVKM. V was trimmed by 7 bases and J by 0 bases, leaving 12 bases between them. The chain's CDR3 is CASNPYNATNEKLFF. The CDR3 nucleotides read TGTGCCAGCAATCCCTACAATGCAACTAATGAAAAACTGTTTTTT.

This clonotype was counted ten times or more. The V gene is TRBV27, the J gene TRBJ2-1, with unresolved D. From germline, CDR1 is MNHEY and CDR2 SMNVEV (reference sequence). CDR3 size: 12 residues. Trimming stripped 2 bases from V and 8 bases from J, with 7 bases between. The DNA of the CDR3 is TGTGCCAGCAGTTTACGGAGCGATGAGCAGTTCTTC. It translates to CASSLRSDEQFF.

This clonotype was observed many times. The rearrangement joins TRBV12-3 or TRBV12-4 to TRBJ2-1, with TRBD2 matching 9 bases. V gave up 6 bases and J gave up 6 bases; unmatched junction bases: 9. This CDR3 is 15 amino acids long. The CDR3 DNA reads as TGTGCCAGCAGAAATGGGACTAGCTTGCGCAATGAGCAGTTCTTC. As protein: CASRNGTSLRNEQFF.

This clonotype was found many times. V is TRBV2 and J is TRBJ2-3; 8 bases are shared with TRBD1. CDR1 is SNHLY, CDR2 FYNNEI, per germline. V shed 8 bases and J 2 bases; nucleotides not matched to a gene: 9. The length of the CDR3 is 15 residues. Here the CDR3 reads CASGGTGGLTDTQYF. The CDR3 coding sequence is TGTGCCAGCGGGGGAACAGGGGGTCTCACAGATACGCAGTATTTT.

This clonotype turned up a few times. The CDR3 region has the DNA TGTGCCAGCAGCTTAGGTCCAGGGGGCTACGAGCAGTACTTC. Its protein is CASSLGPGGYEQYF. The chain couples TRBV7-9 to TRBJ2-7; TRBD1 matches at 7 bases. The CDR3 contains 14 residues. V lost 1 base and J lost 3; bases outside the gene matches: 3. Germline assignment: CDR1 SEHNR and CDR2 FQNEAQ (reference sequence).